This TCR beta chain is from a study of T-cell reconstitution after alpha-beta-depleted transplantation in children (dated by TCRdb to 2016 to 2017). About the study as a whole: Using TCR repertoire profiling, the study followed T-cell immune reconstitution in a quantitative way in children after TCRalphabeta/CD19-depleted allogeneic hematopoietic cell transplantation.

Libraries were built with PCR. Sequencer: Illumina HiSeq 2500. To normalize quantification of the TCRbeta repertoire, the TCR libraries were built with molecular barcoding that relied on unique molecular identifiers. The public reads were quality trimmed at Q25 with fastp and then assembled into clones with MiXCR by TCRdb, keeping productive beta chains. Each record represents a unique CDR3 protein, reported with the most common genes and DNA among its rows. The sample has approximately 32,000 distinct CDR3 sequences on record, over 6.5% of them singletons. 25% to 35% of the sample is taken by the ten largest. The time point tag for this specimen amounts to: day 60 (about 2 months) after transplantation. The treatment or condition label, as the study defines it: allogeneic hematopoietic cell transplantation with graft depleted of TCRalphabeta T cells and CD19 B cells. TCRalphabeta/CD19-depleted allogeneic hematopoietic cell grafts were given to the transplant recipients, all of whom were children.

From cysteine to phenylalanine, the CDR3 is 13 amino acids long. Of the read, only the CDR3 DNA is kept; its 39 bases are in frame from base 1. Per the germline V gene, MDHEN is the CDR1 and SYDVKM is the CDR2. V is shortened by 8 bases, J by 3 bases, and the region joining them spans 14 bases. Beyond this particular receptor, the publication reports: The frequencies of hyperexpanded clones fell over the following months, and after one year, T-cell counts and TCRbeta diversity were mostly attributed to newly produced T cells. The apparently early alphabetaT-cell count recovery about two months after transplant was reportedly dependent on only several hundred rapidly expanded clones derived from non-depleted graft cells. In some patients, high TCRbeta diversity at day 60 was attributed to recipient T cells and intrathymic progenitors that had survived conditioning.

The table lists this clonotype with many counts. Its antigen is currently not known. Base qualities are not provided; no much larger clone lies one nucleotide away. The sample in question was peripheral blood, obtained 60 days after TCRalphabeta/CD19-depleted stem cell transplant. This TCR derives from a child younger than two who had a stem cell transplant for acute myeloid leukemia, so the T cells may come from the graft donor. Here the chain combines TRBV28 and TRBJ2-7; a weak D assignment points to TRBD1 (5 bases agree). CDR3 region: CASGKGRDYEQYF. The DNA sequence is given as TGTGCCAGCGGGAAGGGGCGAGACTACGAGCAGTACTTC.